This is a list of T cell receptor beta chains from one sample in a study of cytomegalovirus exposure and HLA in healthy donors. The repertoire was sequenced with immunoSEQ multiplex PCR; TCRdb's copy has only in-frame clones and lacks some. The data contain roughly 110,000 clones, 75% of them singletons. Input material: PBMCs. The source is a man aged 35 to 55 in good health and CMV-seronegative. Each CDR3 is given with its conserved first and last residue. The D gene is left open where the match is weak. Clone sizes are given selectively: once, few, many, or a class where the clone is expanded.

.	TRBV11-2	TRBJ1-4	.	TGTGCCAGCAGCTTAGGCGGGGGGCCGAATGAAAAACTGTTTTTT	CASSLGGGPNEKLFF
TRBD2	TRBV9	TRBJ2-3	.	TGTGCCAGCAGCCCGGGGACTAGCGGGGCGGGAGATACGCAGTATTTT	CASSPGTSGAGDTQYF
TRBD1	TRBV5-6	TRBJ2-7	.	TGTGCCAGCAGCTTGACGAGACAGGGGTTCGAGCAGTACTTC	CASSLTRQGFEQYF
.	TRBV5-6	TRBJ2-7	.	TGTGCCAGCAGCTGGGCCGGCAGGGCGGCGTACTTC	CASSWAGRAAYF
.	TRBV27	TRBJ1-5	few	TGTGCCAGCAGTTTAAGCAGGGTTGAGCCCCAGCATTTT	CASSLSRVEPQHF
TRBD1	TRBV18	TRBJ1-1	.	TGTGCCAGCTCACCCCCGGCAGGGGGGTTCACTGAAGCTTTCTTT	CASSPPAGGFTEAFF
TRBD1	TRBV6-5	TRBJ1-3	once	TGTGCCAGCCGGACAGGGGTTAACACCATATATTTT	CASRTGVNTIYF
.	TRBV5-6	TRBJ1-1	.	TGTGCCAGCAGTTTCGGGGGGAACACTGAAGCTTTCTTT	CASSFGGNTEAFF
TRBD2	TRBV6-5	TRBJ2-7	.	TGTGCCAGCAGGAACACGGGGGGTAGGTCCTACGAGCAGTACTTC	CASRNTGGRSYEQYF
TRBD1	TRBV9	TRBJ2-1	.	TGTGCCAGCAGCGTAGAGGTACAGGGGGTGCATGAGCAGTTCTTC	CASSVEVQGVHEQFF
.	TRBV5-1	TRBJ2-5	.	TGCGCCAGCAGCTTGGGCGGGGAACGGTGGGGGACCCAGTACTTC	CASSLGGERWGTQYF
.	TRBV6-1	TRBJ1-2	once	TGTGCCAGCAGTGGGAACAGCCGCTATGGCTACACCTTC	CASSGNSRYGYTF
TRBD1	TRBV5-6	TRBJ2-5	.	TGTGCCAGCAGCACCCGGGACAGGGGCGCAGAGACCCAGTACTTC	CASSTRDRGAETQYF
.	TRBV28	TRBJ1-3	.	TGTGCCAGTACCTCGGGGGAGTCAAACACCATATATTTT	CASTSGESNTIYF
.	TRBV12-5	TRBJ1-1	once	TGTGCTAGTGGTTTGGACATTTCTCTTACTGAAGCTTTCTTT	CASGLDISLTEAFF
.	TRBV15	TRBJ2-1	.	TGTGCCACCAGCCTACGATCTACTTTCAATGAGCAGTTCTTC	CATSLRSTFNEQFF
.	TRBV2	TRBJ1-2	.	TGTGCCAGCTCCGAGGGCCCTAACTATGGCTACACCTTC	CASSEGPNYGYTF
.	TRBV18	TRBJ2-7	.	TGTGCCAGCTCACCGGGACAAACCTACGAGCAGTACTTC	CASSPGQTYEQYF
.	TRBV19	TRBJ2-7	.	TGTGCCAGTACCGACGAACAGGCAAGCGAGCAGTACTTC	CASTDEQASEQYF
TRBD1	TRBV10-3	TRBJ1-3	.	TGTGCCATCAGAGGGACAGGGGGCGAATCTGGAAACACCATATATTTT	CAIRGTGGESGNTIYF
TRBD1	TRBV23-1	TRBJ2-5	.	TGCGCCAGCAGAGACCGGGACAGGGGACAAGAGACCCAGTACTTC	CASRDRDRGQETQYF